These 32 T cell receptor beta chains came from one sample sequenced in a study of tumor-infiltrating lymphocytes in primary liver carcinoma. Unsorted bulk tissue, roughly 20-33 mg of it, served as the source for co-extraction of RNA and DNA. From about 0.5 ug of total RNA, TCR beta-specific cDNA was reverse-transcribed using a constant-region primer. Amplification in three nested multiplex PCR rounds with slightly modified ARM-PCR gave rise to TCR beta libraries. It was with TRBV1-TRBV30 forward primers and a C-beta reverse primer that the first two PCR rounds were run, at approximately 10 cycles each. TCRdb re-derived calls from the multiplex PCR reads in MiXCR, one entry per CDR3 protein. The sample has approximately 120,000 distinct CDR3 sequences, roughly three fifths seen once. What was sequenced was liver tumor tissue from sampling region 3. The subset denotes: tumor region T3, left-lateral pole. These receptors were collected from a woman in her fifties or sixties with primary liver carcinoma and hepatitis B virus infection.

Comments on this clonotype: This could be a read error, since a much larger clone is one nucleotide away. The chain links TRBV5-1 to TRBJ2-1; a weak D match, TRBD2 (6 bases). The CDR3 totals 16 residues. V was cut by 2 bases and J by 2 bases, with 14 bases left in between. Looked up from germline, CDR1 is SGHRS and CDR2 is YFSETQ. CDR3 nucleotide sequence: TGCGCCAGCAGCTTCGGCGGGAATCCGGCCTACAATGAGCAGTTCTTC. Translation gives CASSFGGNPAYNEQFF. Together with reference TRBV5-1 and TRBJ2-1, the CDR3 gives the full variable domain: KAGVTQTPRYLIKTRGQQVTLSCSPISGHRSVSWYQQTPGQGLQFLFEYFSETQRNKGNFPGRFSGRQFSNSRSEMNVSTLELGDSALYLCASSFGGNPAYNEQFFGPGTRLTVL.

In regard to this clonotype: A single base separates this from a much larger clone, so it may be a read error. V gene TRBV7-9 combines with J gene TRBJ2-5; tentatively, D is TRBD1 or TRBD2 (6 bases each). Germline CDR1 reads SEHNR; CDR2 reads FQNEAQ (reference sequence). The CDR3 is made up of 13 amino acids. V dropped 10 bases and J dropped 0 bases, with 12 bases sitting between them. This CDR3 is CANREEDQETQYF. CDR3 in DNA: TGTGCCAACAGGGAGGAGGACCAAGAGACCCAGTACTTC.

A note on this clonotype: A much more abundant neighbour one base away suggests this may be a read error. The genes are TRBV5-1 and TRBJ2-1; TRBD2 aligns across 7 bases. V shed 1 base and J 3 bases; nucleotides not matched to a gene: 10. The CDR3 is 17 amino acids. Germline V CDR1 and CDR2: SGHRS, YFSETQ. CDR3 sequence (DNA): TGCGCCAGCAGCTTGAAGCTACTAGCGTTTAACTACAATGAGCAGTTCTTC. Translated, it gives CASSLKLLAFNYNEQFF.

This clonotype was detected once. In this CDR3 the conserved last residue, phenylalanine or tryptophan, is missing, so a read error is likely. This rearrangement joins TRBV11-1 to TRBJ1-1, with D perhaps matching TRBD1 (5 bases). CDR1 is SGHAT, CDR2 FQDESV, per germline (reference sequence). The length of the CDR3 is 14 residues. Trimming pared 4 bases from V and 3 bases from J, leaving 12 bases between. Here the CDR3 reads CASSYGGSDTEAFS. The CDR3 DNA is TGTGCCAGCAGCTATGGGGGGTCGGACACTGAAGCTTTCTCT.

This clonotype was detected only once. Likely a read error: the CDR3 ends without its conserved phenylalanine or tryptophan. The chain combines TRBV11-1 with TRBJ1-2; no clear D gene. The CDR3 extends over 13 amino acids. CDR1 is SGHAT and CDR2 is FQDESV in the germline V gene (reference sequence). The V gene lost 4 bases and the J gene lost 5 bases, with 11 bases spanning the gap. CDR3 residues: CASSYPELYGYTL. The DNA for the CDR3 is TGTGCCAGCAGCTACCCAGAGCTATATGGCTACACCCTC.

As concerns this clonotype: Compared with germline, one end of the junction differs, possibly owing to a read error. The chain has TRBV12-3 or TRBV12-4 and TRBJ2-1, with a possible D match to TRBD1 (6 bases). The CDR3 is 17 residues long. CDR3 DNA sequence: TGTGCCAGTAGTTCCAATAGGGGGAAAGGGATCTACAATGAGCAGTTCTTC. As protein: CASSSNRGKGIYNEQFF.

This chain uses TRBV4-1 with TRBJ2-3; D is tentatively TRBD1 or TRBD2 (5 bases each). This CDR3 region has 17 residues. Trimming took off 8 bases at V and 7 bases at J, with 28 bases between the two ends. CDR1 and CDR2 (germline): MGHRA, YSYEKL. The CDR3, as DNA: TGCGCCAGCCAAGGTGGGGGAGACACAAGGTTTACATATACGCAGTATTTT. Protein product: CASQGGGDTRFTYTQYF.

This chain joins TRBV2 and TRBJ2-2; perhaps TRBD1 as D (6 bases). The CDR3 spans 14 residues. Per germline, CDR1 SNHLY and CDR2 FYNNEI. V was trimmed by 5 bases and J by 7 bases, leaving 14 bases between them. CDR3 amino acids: CASSYRVGVGELFF. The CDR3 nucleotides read TGTGCCAGCAGTTACAGGGTTGGAGTCGGGGAGCTGTTTTTT. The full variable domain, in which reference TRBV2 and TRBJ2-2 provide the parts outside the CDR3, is EPEVTQTPSHQVTQMGQEVILRCVPISNHLYFYWYRQILGQKVEFLVSFYNNEISEKSEIFDDQFSVERPDGSNFTLKIRSTKLEDSAMYFCASSYRVGVGELFFGEGSRLTVL.

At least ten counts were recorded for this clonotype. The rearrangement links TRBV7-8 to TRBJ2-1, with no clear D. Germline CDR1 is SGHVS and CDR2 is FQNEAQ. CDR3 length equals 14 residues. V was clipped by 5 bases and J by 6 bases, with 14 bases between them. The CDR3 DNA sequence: TGTGCCAGCAGCCTACGGACGGAGCTCAATGAGCAGTTCTTC. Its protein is CASSLRTELNEQFF.

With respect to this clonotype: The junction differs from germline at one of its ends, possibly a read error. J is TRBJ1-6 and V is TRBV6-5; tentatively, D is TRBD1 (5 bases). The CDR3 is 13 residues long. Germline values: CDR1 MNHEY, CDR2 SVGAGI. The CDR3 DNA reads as TGCGTCAGCAGTTACAGGCGGGGGGAACCCCTCCACTTT. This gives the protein CVSSYRRGEPLHF.

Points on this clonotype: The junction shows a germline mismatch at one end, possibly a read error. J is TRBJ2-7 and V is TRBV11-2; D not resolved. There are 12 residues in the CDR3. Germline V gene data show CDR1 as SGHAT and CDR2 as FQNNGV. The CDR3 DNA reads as TGTGCCAGCAGTCAGTTTGTCAACGAGCAGTGCTTC. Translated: CASSQFVNEQCF.

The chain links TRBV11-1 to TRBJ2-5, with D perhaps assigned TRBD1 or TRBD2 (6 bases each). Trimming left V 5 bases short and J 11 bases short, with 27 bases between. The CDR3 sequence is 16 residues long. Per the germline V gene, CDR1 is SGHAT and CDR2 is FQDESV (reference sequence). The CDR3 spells CASSIGTIFAQGTQYF. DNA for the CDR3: TGTGCCAGCAGCATCGGGACAATTTTCGCCCAAGGGACTCAGTACTTC.

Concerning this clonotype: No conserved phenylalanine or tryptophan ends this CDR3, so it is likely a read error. The CDR3 nucleotides are TGTGCCAGCAGCATTGAATCGTTAAACATTCAGTTCCTC. Translating gives CASSIESLNIQFL. This sequence joins TRBV11-2 and TRBJ2-4; D is unresolved. The DNA end is a closer match to TRBJ2-1, so the J assignment may be wrong. This CDR3 has 13 amino acids. Germline CDR1 reads SGHAT; CDR2 reads FQNNGV.

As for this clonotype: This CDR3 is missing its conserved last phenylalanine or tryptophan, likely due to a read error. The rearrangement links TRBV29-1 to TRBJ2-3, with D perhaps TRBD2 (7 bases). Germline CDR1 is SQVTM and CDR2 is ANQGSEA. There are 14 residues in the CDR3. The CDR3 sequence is CSFDGGGGTDTQYY. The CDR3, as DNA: TGCAGTTTCGATGGAGGGGGGGGCACAGATACGCAGTATTAT.

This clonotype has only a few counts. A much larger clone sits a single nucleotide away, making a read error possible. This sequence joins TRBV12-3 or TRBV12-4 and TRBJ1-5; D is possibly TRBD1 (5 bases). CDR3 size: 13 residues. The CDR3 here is CAGSLGENQPQHF. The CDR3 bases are TGTGCCGGCAGTTTAGGGGAGAATCAGCCCCAGCATTTT.

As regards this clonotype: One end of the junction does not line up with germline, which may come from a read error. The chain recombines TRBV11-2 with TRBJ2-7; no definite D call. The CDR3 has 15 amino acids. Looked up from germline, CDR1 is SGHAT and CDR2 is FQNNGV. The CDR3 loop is CSSSLEWWQVHEQYF. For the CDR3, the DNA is TGCTCCAGCAGCTTAGAATGGTGGCAGGTCCACGAGCAGTACTTC.

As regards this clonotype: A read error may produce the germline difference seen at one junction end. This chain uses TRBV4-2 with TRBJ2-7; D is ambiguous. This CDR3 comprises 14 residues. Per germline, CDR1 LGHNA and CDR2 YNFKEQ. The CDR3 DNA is TGTGCCAACAGCCCCTCTGGTCGGTCCTACGAGCAGTACTTC. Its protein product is CANSPSGRSYEQYF.

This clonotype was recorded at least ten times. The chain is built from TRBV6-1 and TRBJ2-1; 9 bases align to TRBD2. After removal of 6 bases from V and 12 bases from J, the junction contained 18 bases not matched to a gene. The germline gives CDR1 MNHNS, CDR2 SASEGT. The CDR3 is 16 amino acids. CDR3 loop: CASRFHPDSGRIVQFF. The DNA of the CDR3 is TGTGCCAGCAGATTCCACCCTGATAGCGGGAGAATAGTGCAGTTCTTC.

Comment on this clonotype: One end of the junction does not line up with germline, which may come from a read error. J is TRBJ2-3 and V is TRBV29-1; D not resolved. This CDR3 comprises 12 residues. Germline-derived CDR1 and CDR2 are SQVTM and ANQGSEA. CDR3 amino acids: CSADMGTDMQYF. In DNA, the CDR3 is TGCAGCGCTGACATGGGCACAGATATGCAGTATTTT.

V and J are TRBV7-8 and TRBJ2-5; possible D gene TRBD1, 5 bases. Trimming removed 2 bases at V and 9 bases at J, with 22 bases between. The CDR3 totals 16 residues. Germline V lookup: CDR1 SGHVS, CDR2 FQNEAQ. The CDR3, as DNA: TGTGCCAGCAGCTTAAGCACGACAGTCCTCCAAGCGTCCCAGTACTTC. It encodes CASSLSTTVLQASQYF. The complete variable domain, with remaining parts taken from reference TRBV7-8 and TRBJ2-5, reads GAGVSQSPRYKVAKRGQDVALRCDPISGHVSLFWYQQALGQGPEFLTYFQNEAQLDKSGLPSDRFFAERPEGSVSTLKIQRTQQEDSAVYLCASSLSTTVLQASQYFGPGTRLLVL.

The CDR3 region is CASSFNVGLAGTNEQFF. DNA of the CDR3: TGTGCCAGCAGTTTTAACGTTGGACTAGCGGGAACGAATGAGCAGTTCTTC. This chain uses TRBV11-1 with TRBJ2-1; TRBD2 aligns across 12 bases. This CDR3 contains 17 residues. The germline CDR1 and CDR2 sequences are SGHAT and FQDESV (reference sequence). J was trimmed by 7 bases and V by 6 bases; bases with no gene match: 13.

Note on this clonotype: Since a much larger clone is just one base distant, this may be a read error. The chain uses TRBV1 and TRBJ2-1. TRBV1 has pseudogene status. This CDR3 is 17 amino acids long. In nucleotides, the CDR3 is TGCACCTGCAGCCAAGAGATTTTGCGTTACTCCTACAATGAGCAGTTCTTC. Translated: CTCSQEILRYSYNEQFF.

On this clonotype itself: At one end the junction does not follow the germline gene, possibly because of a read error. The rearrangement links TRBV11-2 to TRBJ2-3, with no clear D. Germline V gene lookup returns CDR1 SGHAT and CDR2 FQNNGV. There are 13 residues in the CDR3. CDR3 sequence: CASNLSIADTQYF. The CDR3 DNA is TGTGCCAGCAACTTAAGCATCGCAGATACGCAGTATTTT.

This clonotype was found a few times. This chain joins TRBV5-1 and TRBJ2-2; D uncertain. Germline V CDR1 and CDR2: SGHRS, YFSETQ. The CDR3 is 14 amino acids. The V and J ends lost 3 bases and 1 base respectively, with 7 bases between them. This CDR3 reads CASSSTWNTGELFF. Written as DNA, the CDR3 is TGCGCCAGCAGCTCGACATGGAACACCGGGGAGCTGTTTTTT.

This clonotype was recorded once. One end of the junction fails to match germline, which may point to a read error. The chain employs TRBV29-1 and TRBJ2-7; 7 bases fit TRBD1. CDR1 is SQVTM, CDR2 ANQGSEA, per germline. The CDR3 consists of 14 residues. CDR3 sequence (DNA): TGCAGCGCCGAGGGACAGAAGTATCCCTACGGGCAGTACTTC. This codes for CSAEGQKYPYGQYF.

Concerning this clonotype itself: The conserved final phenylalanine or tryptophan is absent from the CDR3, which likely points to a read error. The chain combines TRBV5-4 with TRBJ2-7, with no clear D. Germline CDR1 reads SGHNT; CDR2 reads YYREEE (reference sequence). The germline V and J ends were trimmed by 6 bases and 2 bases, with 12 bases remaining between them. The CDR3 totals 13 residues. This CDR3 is CASNYGRTYEQYL. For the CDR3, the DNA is TGTGCCAGCAACTATGGACGGACCTACGAGCAGTACCTC.

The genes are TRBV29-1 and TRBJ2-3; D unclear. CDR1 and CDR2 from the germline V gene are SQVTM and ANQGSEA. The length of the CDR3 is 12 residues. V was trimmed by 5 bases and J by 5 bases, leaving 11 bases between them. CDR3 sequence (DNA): TGCAGCGTTAGCCAGCTATTAGATACGCAGTATTTT. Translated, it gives CSVSQLLDTQYF.

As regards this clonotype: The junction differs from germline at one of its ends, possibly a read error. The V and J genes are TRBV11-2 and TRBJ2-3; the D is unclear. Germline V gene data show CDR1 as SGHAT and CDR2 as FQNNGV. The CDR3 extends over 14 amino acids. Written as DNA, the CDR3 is TGTGCCGGCAGCTTAGAAGTCGGCCGAGATACGCTGTATTTT. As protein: CAGSLEVGRDTLYF.

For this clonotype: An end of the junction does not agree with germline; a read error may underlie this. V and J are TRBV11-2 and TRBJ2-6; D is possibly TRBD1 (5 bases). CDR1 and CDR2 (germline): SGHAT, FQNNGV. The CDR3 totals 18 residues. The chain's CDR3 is CVSSLPQGSLSRANVLTF. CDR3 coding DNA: TGTGTCAGCAGCTTACCCCAGGGTAGTTTGTCTAGGGCCAACGTCCTGACCTTC.

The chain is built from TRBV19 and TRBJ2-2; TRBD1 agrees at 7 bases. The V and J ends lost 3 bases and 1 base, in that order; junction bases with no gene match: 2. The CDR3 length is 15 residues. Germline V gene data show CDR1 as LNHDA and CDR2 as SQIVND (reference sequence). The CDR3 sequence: CASSIGTVNTGELFF. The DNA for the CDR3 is TGTGCCAGTAGTATTGGGACAGTGAACACCGGGGAGCTGTTTTTT.

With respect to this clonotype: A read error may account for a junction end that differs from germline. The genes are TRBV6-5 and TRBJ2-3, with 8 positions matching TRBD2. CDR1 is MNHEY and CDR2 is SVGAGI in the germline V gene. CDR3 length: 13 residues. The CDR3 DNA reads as TGTGTCAGCAGAGGCGGGGGGCCTGATGCGCAGTATTTT. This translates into CVSRGGGPDAQYF.

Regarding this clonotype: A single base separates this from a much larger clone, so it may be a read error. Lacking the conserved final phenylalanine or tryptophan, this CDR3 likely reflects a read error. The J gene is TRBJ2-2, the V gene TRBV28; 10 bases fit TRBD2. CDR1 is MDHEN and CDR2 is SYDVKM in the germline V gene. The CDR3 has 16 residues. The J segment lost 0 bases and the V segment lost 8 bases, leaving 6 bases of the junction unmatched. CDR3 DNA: TGTGCCAGCCGTAGCGGGAGGCCAACGAACACCGGGGAGCTGTTTTTA. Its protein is CASRSGRPTNTGELFL.